This TCR beta chain was identified during a study of OX40 agonist ivuxolimab in advanced cancers. Clones were sequenced by immunoSEQ multiplex PCR, and TCRdb holds only the in-frame ones, with some missing. The sample carries about 77,000 clones, approximately 81% recorded once. This clone is a singleton in its sample. This CDR3 contains 15 residues. Germline loops: CDR1 SEHNR, CDR2 FQNEAQ (reference sequence). V trimming: 4 bases; J trimming: 4 bases; junction bases outside the gene matches: 8. The receptor was isolated from an adult with an advanced solid tumor such as melanoma, head and neck, liver or kidney cancer. This specimen was CD4+ or CD8+ T cells sorted from blood, taken in a trial of the OX40 agonist ivuxolimab. The rearrangement uses TRBV7-9 and TRBJ2-5; TRBD1 aligns across 8 bases. The chain's CDR3 is CASSSIRGRIETQYF. CDR3 coding DNA: TGTGCCAGCAGCTCCATCAGGGGGCGAATAGAGACCCAGTACTTC.